The 5 T cell receptor beta chains given below trace back to one sample, sequenced in a study of CXCR3-negative and CXCR3-positive naive CD8 T cells. Their recognized antigens are unknown. Researchers prepared the TRB cDNA libraries using 5' RACE with UMI labels. One entry per CDR3 protein, without DNA, is what TCRdb gives after re-calling the 5' RACE reads. This sample's table has roughly 110,000 distinct CDR3 sequences. Findings and limits, study-wide: More hydrophobic TRB CDR3s were found in CXCR3-positive naive cells than in CXCR3-negative naive cells.

The source material was naive CXCR3+ CD8+ T cells from blood. This sample's subset: CD45RO-CCR7+CD27+CD95- naive CD8+ T cells expressing CXCR3 (TNR3+). The receptors were gathered from a human donor in good health. Some clones in this sample may be carry-over from other donors' samples.

This sequence joins TRBV13 and TRBJ2-7. The CDR3 runs 13 residues. Germline V gives CDR1 PRHDT, CDR2 FYEKMQ (reference sequence). The CDR3 loop is CASSLGVAYEQYF.

The chain carries TRBV5-1 and TRBJ2-1; absent DNA, TCRdb's TRBD2 call cannot be checked. The CDR3 covers 16 residues. CDR1 and CDR2 (germline): SGHRS, YFSETQ. This CDR3 reads CASSLAGFSGYNEQFF.

V usage is TRBV29-1 and J usage is TRBJ2-1; TCRdb designates TRBD2, a call that cannot be tested without DNA. The CDR3 sequence is 13 residues long. CDR1 SQVTM and CDR2 ANQGSEA come from the germline V gene. The CDR3 is CSALAGGSNEQFF.

The chain links TRBV11-2 to TRBJ2-1; the TRBD1 assignment by TCRdb is unverifiable without DNA. Germline assignment: CDR1 SGHAT and CDR2 FQNNGV. The CDR3 contains 16 residues. CDR3 protein: CASSVTNWTPYNEQFF.

The chain carries TRBV6-6 and TRBJ2-7; the D call from TCRdb, TRBD1, cannot be confirmed without DNA. CDR3 length equals 16 residues. Germline CDR1 is MNHNY and CDR2 is SVGAGI (reference sequence). CDR3 loop: CASSYSGGGSSYEQYF.